This T cell receptor (beta chain) appears in the sequencing data of a study of a mutant IDH1 vaccine in newly diagnosed glioma. In the study overall: Sex distribution of treated patients was roughly 60% male and about 40% female; mean age was around 42 years. Patients were pretreated with radiotherapy, temozolomide, or both, mostly both.

Noted time point: week 23, last vaccination. A 20-mer mutant IDH1 peptide at 300 ug was injected subcutaneously with topical imiquimod. Some clones are missing from TCRdb's copy, which holds only in-frame ones; the method was immunoSEQ multiplex PCR. This sample has about 55,000 clones, with approximately 80% found just once. This clone occurred a few times. The antigen is unknown. This receptor was taken from a middle-aged man with glioma. Sequenced here: PBMCs, sampled from a glioma patient whose treatment included an IDH1 peptide vaccine.

The CDR3 sequence is CASSQDLWEDQPQHF. CDR3 nucleotide sequence: TGCGCCAGCAGCCAAGACCTCTGGGAAGATCAGCCCCAGCATTTT. The V and J genes are TRBV4-1 and TRBJ1-5; no clear D gene. Germline CDR1 MGHRA, CDR2 YSYEKL. The V end lost 0 bases, the J end lost 5 bases, and 11 bases lay between the germline ends. This CDR3 has 15 amino acids.